Below, 6 T cell receptor beta chains from the same sample are listed, as sequenced in a study of molecular identifiers for immune sequencing clone quantification. MiXCR was run by TCRdb on the PCR reads, yielding one entry per CDR3 protein. The sample carries some 70,000 distinct CDR3 sequences, around 18% recorded once. Source material: naive CD8+ T cells from blood, with Jurkat cell RNA spiked in. As for subset: FACS-sorted CD8+CD4-CCR7+CD45RA+ naive T cells. The origin of the receptors is a human donor in good health. Some libraries in this study had Jurkat cell RNA spiked in.

In this sample, this clonotype turned up many times. CDR3 bases: TGTGCCACCGGATCGGGGGCCTATGGCTACACCTTC. Translated, it gives CATGSGAYGYTF. This chain connects TRBV6-6 to TRBJ1-2, with D perhaps matching TRBD1 (6 bases). Between the trimmed V and J ends, which lost 10 bases and 4 bases, there was a span of 13 bases. The CDR3 covers 12 residues. From germline, CDR1 is MNHNY and CDR2 SVGAGI (reference sequence).

This clonotype was observed at least ten times. V usage is TRBV4-3 and J usage is TRBJ2-1, with D possibly TRBD2 on 5 matching bases. From germline, CDR1 is LGHNA and CDR2 YSLEER. This CDR3 is 16 amino acids long. V was shortened by 1 base and J by 7 bases, with 17 bases between the two germline ends. CDR3 residues: CASSQVASSNWNEQFF. CDR3 bases: TGCGCCAGCAGCCAAGTTGCTAGCTCCAACTGGAATGAGCAGTTCTTC.

This clonotype was observed at least ten times. The V and J genes are TRBV28 and TRBJ2-7, with 9 bases fitting TRBD1. CDR3 length: 14 amino acids. The germline CDR1 and CDR2 sequences are MDHEN and SYDVKM. V shed 5 bases and J 4 bases; nucleotides not matched to a gene: 6. CDR3 DNA sequence: TGTGCCAGCAGTCCCCGGACAGGGGTTTACGAGCAGTACTTC. Translation: CASSPRTGVYEQYF.

This clonotype was observed many times. The chain carries TRBV14 and TRBJ2-7; D is perhaps TRBD1 (5 bases). The V end was cut by 4 bases, the J end by 0 bases, with 16 bases between. The length of the CDR3 is 16 residues. Germline CDR1 reads SGHDN; CDR2 reads FVKESK. The CDR3 DNA reads as TGTGCCAGCAGCCCATTTGGGTGGGGCACCTCCTACGAGCAGTACTTC. Its translation: CASSPFGWGTSYEQYF.

This clonotype has just a few counts. V gene TRBV27 combines with J gene TRBJ2-7; 10 bases line up with TRBD1. CDR3 length: 13 amino acids. CDR1 is MNHEY and CDR2 is SMNVEV in the germline V gene (reference sequence). Trimming took 6 bases from V and 5 from J; bases not matched to a gene: 4. The CDR3 region is CASSKTGGNEQYF. CDR3 in DNA: TGTGCCAGCAGCAAGACAGGGGGCAACGAGCAGTACTTC.

This clonotype occurred many times. The chain's CDR3 is CASSLKLEGFYEQYF. CDR3 DNA sequence: TGCGCCAGCAGCTTAAAGTTAGAAGGATTCTACGAGCAGTACTTC. The chain is built from TRBV5-1 and TRBJ2-7; no clear D gene. With 2 bases removed from V and 3 bases from J, the gap between germline ends came to 15 bases. This CDR3 comprises 15 residues. CDR1 and CDR2 (germline): SGHRS, YFSETQ.